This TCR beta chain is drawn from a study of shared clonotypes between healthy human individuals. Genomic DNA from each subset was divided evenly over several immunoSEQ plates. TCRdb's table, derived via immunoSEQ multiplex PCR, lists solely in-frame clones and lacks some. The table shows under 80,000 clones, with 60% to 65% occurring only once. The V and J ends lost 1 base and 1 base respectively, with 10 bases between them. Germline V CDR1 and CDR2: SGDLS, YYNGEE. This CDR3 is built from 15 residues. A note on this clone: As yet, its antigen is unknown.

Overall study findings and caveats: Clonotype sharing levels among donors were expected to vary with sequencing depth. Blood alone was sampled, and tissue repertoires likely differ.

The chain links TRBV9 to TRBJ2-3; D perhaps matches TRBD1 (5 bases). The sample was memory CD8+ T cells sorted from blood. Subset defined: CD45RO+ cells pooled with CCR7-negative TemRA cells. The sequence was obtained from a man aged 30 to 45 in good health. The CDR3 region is CASSVQGGGTDTQYF. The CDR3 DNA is TGTGCCAGCAGCGTACAGGGTGGCGGCACAGATACGCAGTATTTT.